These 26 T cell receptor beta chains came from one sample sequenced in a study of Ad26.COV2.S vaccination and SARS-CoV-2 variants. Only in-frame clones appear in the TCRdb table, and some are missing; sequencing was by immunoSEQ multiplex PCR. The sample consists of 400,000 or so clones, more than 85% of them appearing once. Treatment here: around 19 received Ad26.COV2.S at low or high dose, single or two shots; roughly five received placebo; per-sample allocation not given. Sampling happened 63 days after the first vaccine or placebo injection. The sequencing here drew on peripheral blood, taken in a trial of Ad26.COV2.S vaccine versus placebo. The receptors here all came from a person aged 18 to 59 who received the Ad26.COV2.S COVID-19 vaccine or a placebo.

CDR3 DNA sequence: TGTGCCAGCAGGCTATTCCGGGACTATGGCTACACCTTC. Protein: CASRLFRDYGYTF. The V and J genes are TRBV6-5 and TRBJ1-2; D gene ambiguous. With 6 bases removed from V and 3 bases from J, the gap between germline ends came to 11 bases. Germline V gene lookup returns CDR1 MNHEY and CDR2 SVGAGI. This CDR3 is built from 13 residues.

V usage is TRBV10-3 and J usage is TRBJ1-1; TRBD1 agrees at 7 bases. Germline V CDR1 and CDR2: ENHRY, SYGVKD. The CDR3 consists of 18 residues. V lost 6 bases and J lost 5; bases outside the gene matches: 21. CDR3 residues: CAISRTQGQSVWETEAFF. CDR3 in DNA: TGTGCCATCAGCCGAACCCAGGGACAGTCGGTATGGGAGACTGAAGCTTTCTTT.

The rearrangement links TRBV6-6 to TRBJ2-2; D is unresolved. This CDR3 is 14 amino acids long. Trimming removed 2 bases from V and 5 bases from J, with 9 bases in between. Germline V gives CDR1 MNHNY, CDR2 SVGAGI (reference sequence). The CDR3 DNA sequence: TGTGCCAGCAGTTACGCTCACGGGACCGGGGAGCTGTTTTTT. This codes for CASSYAHGTGELFF.

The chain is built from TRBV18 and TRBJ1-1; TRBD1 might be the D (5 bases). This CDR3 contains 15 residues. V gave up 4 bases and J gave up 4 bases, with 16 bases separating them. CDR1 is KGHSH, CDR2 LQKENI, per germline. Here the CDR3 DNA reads TGTGCCAGCTCACTTGGCAGGGAAGGGAGCACTGAAGCTTTCTTT. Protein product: CASSLGREGSTEAFF.

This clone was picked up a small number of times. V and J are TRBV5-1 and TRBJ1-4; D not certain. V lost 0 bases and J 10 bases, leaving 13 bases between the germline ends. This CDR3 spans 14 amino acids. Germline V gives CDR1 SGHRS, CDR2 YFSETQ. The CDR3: CASSLAGPGGKLFF. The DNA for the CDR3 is TGCGCCAGCAGCTTGGCCGGACCGGGAGGAAAACTGTTTTTT.

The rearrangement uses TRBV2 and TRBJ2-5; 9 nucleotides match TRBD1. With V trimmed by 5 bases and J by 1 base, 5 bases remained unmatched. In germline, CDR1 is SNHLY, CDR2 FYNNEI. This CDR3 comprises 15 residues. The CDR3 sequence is CASSRDRAAQETQYF. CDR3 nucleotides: TGTGCCAGCAGTAGGGACAGGGCTGCCCAAGAGACCCAGTACTTC. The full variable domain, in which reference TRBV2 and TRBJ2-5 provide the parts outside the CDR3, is EPEVTQTPSHQVTQMGQEVILRCVPISNHLYFYWYRQILGQKVEFLVSFYNNEISEKSEIFDDQFSVERPDGSNFTLKIRSTKLEDSAMYFCASSRDRAAQETQYFGPGTRLLVL.

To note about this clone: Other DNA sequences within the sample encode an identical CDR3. CDR3 coding DNA: TGTGCCACCAGCAGAGATCCAGGGGATGAGCAGTACTTC. It translates to CATSRDPGDEQYF. The rearrangement uses TRBV15 and TRBJ2-7; D is perhaps TRBD1 (6 bases). The V and J ends lost 0 bases and 7 bases respectively, with 10 bases between them. The CDR3 consists of 13 residues. Germline-derived CDR1 and CDR2 are LNHNV and YYDKDF (reference sequence).

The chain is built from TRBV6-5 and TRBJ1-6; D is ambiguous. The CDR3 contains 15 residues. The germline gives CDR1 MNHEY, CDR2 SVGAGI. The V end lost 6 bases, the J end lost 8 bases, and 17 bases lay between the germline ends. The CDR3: CASSFGVTNYSPLHF. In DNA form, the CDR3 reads TGTGCCAGCAGCTTTGGTGTGACGAATTATTCACCCCTCCACTTT.

CDR3: CASSVDVEGYTF. CDR3 sequence (DNA): TGTGCCAGCAGCGTAGATGTGGAGGGCTACACCTTC. The chain is built from TRBV9 and TRBJ1-2; no definite D call. CDR1 and CDR2 (germline): SGDLS, YYNGEE. The CDR3 extends over 12 amino acids. V was trimmed by 0 bases and J by 8 bases, leaving 8 bases between them.

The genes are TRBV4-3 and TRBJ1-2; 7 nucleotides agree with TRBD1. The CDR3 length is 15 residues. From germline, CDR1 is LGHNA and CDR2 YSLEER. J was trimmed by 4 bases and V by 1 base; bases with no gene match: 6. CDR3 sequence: CASSQVQGGGYGYTF. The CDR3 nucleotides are TGCGCCAGCAGCCAAGTTCAGGGGGGAGGCTATGGCTACACCTTC.

This CDR3 is CASSFSALNYGYTF. CDR3 coding DNA: TGTGCCAGCAGTTTTTCGGCCCTGAACTATGGCTACACCTTC. The chain uses TRBV6-2 or TRBV6-3 and TRBJ1-2; no clear D. The CDR3 has 14 residues. The V end was cut by 4 bases, the J end by 2 bases, with 11 bases between. Germline V gene sequence: CDR1 MNHEY, CDR2 SVGEGT.

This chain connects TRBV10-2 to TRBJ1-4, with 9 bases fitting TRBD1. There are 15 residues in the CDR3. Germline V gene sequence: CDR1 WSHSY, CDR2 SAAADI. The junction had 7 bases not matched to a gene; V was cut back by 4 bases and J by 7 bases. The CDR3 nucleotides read TGCGCCAGCAGTGGAACCGGGACAGGGAGTGAAAAACTGTTTTTT. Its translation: CASSGTGTGSEKLFF.

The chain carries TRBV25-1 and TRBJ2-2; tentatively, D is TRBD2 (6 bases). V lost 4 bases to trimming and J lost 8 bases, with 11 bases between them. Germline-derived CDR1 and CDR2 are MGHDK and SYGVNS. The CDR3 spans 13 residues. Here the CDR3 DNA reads TGTGCCAGCAGTGTACCGGGACTGGGGGAGCTGTTTTTT. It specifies CASSVPGLGELFF.

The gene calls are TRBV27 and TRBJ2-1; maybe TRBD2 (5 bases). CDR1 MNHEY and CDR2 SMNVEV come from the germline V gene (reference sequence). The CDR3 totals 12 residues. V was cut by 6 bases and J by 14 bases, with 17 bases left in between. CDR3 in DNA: TGTGCCAGCAGGGACTCGGACCCTCGAGAGTTCTTC. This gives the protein CASRDSDPREFF.

As DNA, the CDR3 is TGTGCCAGCAGCTTATCAAGACGAAAGTACCAAGAGACCCAGTACTTC. Translating it yields CASSLSRRKYQETQYF. The V call is TRBV7-9, the J call TRBJ2-5; D is unclear. This CDR3 has 16 residues. Trimming took off 2 bases at V and 0 bases at J, with 13 bases between the two ends. Germline CDR1 and CDR2: SEHNR and FQNEAQ (reference sequence).

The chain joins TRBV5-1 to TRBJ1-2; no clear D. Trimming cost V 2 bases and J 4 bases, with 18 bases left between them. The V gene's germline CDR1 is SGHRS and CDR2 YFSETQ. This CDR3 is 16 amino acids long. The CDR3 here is CASSFSTTDSLYGYTF. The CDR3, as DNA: TGCGCCAGCAGCTTTTCTACGACGGATTCTCTCTATGGCTACACCTTC.

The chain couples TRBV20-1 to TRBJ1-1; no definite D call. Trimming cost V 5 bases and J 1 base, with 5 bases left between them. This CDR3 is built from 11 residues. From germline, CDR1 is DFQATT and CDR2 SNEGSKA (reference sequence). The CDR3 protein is CSAEQNTEAFF. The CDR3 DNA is TGCAGTGCTGAGCAGAACACTGAAGCTTTCTTT.

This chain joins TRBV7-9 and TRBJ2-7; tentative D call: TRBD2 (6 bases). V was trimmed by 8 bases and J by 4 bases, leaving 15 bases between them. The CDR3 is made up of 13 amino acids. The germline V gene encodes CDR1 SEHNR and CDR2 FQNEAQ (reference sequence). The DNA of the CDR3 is TGTGCCAGCCGACTATCGGGGACTTACGAGCAGTACTTC. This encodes CASRLSGTYEQYF.

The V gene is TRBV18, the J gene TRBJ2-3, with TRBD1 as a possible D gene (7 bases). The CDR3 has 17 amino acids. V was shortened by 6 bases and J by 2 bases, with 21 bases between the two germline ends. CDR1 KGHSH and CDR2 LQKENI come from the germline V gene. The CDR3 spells CASSGKPGDRDTDTQYF. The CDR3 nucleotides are TGTGCCAGCTCGGGGAAACCGGGGGACAGAGACACAGATACGCAGTATTTT. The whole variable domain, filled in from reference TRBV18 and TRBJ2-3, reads NAGVMQNPRHLVRRRGQEARLRCSPMKGHSHVYWYRQLPEEGLKFMVYLQKENIIDESGMPKERFSAEFPKEGPSILRIQQVVRGDSAAYFCASSGKPGDRDTDTQYFGPGTRLTVL.

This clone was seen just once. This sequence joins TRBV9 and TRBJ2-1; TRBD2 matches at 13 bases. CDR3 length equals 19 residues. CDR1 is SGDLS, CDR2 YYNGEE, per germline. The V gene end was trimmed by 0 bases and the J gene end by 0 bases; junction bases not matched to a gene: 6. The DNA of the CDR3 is TGTGCCAGCAGCGTAGGGACTAGCGGGGGTGTGAGCTCCTACAATGAGCAGTTCTTC. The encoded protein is CASSVGTSGGVSSYNEQFF.

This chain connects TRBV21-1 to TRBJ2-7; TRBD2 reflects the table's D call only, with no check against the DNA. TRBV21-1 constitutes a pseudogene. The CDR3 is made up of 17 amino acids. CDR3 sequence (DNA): TGTGCCAGCAGCAAGGGAGAGACTAGCGGGGGGGCAGGCGAGCAGTACTTC. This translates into CASSKGETSGGAGEQYF.

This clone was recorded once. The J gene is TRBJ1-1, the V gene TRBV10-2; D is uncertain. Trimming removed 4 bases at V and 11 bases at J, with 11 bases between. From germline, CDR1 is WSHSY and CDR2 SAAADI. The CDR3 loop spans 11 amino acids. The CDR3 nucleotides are TGCGCCAGCAGTGCGAGAGGGTGGGCTTTCTTT. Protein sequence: CASSARGWAFF.

The CDR3 bases are TGTGCCAGCAGCTCCGAGAGGGGGGGGTACGAGCAGTACTTC. Residues: CASSSERGGYEQYF. The chain carries TRBV7-8 and TRBJ2-7; the D gene is possibly TRBD2 (7 bases). This CDR3 comprises 14 residues. V dropped 4 bases and J dropped 4 bases, with 14 bases sitting between them. Germline CDR1 and CDR2: SGHVS and FQNEAQ.

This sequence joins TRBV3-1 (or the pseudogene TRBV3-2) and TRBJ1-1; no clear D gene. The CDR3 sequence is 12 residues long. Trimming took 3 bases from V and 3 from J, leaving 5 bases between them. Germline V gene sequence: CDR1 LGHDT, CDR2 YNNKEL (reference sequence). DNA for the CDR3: TGTGCCAGCAGCCATATAGACACTGAAGCTTTCTTT. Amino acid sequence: CASSHIDTEAFF.

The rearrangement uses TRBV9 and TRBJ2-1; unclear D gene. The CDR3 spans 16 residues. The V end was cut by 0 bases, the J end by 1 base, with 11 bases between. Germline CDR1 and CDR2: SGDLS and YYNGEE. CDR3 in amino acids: CASSVETGGSYNEQFF. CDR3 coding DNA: TGTGCCAGCAGCGTAGAGACGGGCGGATCCTACAATGAGCAGTTCTTC.

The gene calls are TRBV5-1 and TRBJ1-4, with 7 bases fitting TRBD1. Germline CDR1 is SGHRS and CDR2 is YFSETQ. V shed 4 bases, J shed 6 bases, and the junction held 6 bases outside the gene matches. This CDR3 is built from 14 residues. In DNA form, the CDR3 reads TGCGCCAGCAGCCCGGGACAGACTTATGAAAAACTGTTTTTT. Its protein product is CASSPGQTYEKLFF.